Below, 9 T cell receptor beta chains from the same sample are listed, as sequenced in a study of Tregs in tolerant kidney transplant recipients (dated by TCRdb to about 2019). The time point label, read with the paper, signifies: 6 months after combined kidney and bone marrow transplant. The transplants used related donors along with nonmyeloablative bone marrow transplantation, and in the human trials mixed chimerism was transient. Library preparation employed the immunoSEQ multiplex PCR assay. TCRdb obtained this table from immuneACCESS and retained in-frame rearrangements with V and J assigned. These tables miss some clones; where compared with another copy, unresolved V genes account for less than half of the shortfall, and the remainder is unexplained. This sample is represented by 65,000 or so clones; 87% of them were singletons. The leading ten clones occupy roughly 4% of the sample. Sample: CD4+ T cells from blood (PBMCs), taken 6 months after the transplant. The receptors come from a human patient who received a combined kidney and bone marrow transplant. Once a transplant has taken place, some T cells may be donor derived.

The V and J genes are TRBV6-1 and TRBJ1-5, with 9 bases identical to TRBD1. Germline trimming cut 0 bases from V and 6 bases from J; bases unmatched to any gene: 6. The CDR3 length is 16 residues. The germline V gene has CDR1 MNHNS and CDR2 SASEGT. The CDR3 DNA is TGTGCCAGCAGTGAAGCGTGGACAGGGGTTGTTCAGCCCCAGCATTTT. Translated: CASSEAWTGVVQPQHF.

This CDR3 is CASLRDRVATGELFF. As DNA, the CDR3 is TGTGCCAGTCTTAGGGACAGGGTCGCCACCGGGGAGCTGTTTTTT. The chain recombines TRBV2 with TRBJ2-2, with 9 positions matching TRBD1. The trim removed 9 bases at V and 4 bases at J, leaving 9 bases unmatched. The germline CDR1 and CDR2 sequences are SNHLY and FYNNEI. There are 15 residues in the CDR3.

The gene calls are TRBV5-1 and TRBJ1-1; 10 bases agree with TRBD1. This CDR3 is 16 amino acids long. Germline assignment: CDR1 SGHRS and CDR2 YFSETQ. J was trimmed by 4 bases and V by 4 bases; bases with no gene match: 10. In DNA form, the CDR3 reads TGCGCCAGCAGCGCCCGACAGGGGGCGCGGAGCACTGAAGCTTTCTTT. It translates to CASSARQGARSTEAFF.

This clone was counted a single time. This chain joins TRBV7-2 and TRBJ2-7; TRBD2 might be the D (6 bases). The CDR3 loop spans 14 amino acids. Germline V gene sequence: CDR1 SGHTA, CDR2 FQGNSA. Between the trimmed V and J ends, which lost 6 bases and 2 bases, there was a span of 14 bases. CDR3 protein: CASRLTSTTYEQYF. DNA for the CDR3: TGTGCCAGCAGATTAACTAGCACCACCTACGAGCAGTACTTC.

The chain couples TRBV30 to TRBJ2-1; 7 positions match TRBD1. CDR1 is GTSNPN, CDR2 SVGIG, per germline (reference sequence). The CDR3 covers 16 residues. Trimming at V came to 0 bases and at J to 0 bases, leaving 5 bases not matched to a gene. In DNA, the CDR3 is TGTGCCTGGAGTGTACAGGGGCTAAGCTCCTACAATGAGCAGTTCTTC. Amino acids: CAWSVQGLSSYNEQFF.

The V gene is TRBV6-5, the J gene TRBJ2-2, with D perhaps matching TRBD2 (6 bases). CDR1 MNHEY and CDR2 SVGAGI come from the germline V gene. The CDR3 consists of 15 residues. V gave up 4 bases and J gave up 5 bases, with 14 bases separating them. The CDR3 reads CASSWGDGKTGELFF. CDR3 in DNA: TGTGCCAGCAGTTGGGGGGACGGGAAGACCGGGGAGCTGTTTTTT.

This clone was seen just once. The V gene is TRBV5-4, the J gene TRBJ2-3; 10 positions agree with TRBD2. CDR1 and CDR2 from the germline V gene are SGHNT and YYREEE (reference sequence). This CDR3 has 17 residues. The V and J ends lost 3 bases and 0 bases, in that order; junction bases with no gene match: 7. CDR3 sequence: CASSSRLAGSSTDTQYF. In DNA form, the CDR3 reads TGTGCCAGCAGCTCCAGACTAGCGGGCTCTAGCACAGATACGCAGTATTTT.

The chain combines TRBV2 with TRBJ2-2, with 7 bases lining up with TRBD2. With V trimmed by 4 bases and J by 1 base, 6 bases remained unmatched. The CDR3 loop spans 16 amino acids. Per germline, CDR1 SNHLY and CDR2 FYNNEI. The CDR3 bases are TGTGCCAGCAGTGGCAAGGGCGGGGGGAACACCGGGGAGCTGTTTTTT. Translated: CASSGKGGGNTGELFF.

This chain uses TRBV11-3 with TRBJ1-3; the D gene is possibly TRBD1 (6 bases). V lost 4 bases and J lost 12, with 22 bases in between. CDR1 is SGHNT, CDR2 YENEEA, per germline. This CDR3 is built from 15 residues. The CDR3 loop is CASSSLPDSFRGIYF. In nucleotides, the CDR3 is TGTGCCAGCAGCTCACTCCCGGACAGTTTCCGGGGCATATATTTT.